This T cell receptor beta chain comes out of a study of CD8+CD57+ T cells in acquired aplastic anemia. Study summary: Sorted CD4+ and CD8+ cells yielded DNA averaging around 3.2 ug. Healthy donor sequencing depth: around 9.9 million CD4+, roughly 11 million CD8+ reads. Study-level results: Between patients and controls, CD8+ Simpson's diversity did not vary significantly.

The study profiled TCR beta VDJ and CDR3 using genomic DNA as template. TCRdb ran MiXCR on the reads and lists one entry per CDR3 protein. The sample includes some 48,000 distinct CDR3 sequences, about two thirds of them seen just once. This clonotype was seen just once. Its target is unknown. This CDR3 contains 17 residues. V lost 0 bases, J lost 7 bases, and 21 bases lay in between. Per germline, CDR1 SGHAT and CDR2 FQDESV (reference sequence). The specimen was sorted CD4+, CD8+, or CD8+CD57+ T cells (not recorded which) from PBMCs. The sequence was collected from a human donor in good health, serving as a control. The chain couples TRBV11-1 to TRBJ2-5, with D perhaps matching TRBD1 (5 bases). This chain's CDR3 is CASSLALVRQGRGTQYF. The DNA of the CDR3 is TGTGCCAGCAGCTTAGCGCTAGTTCGGCAGGGCCGAGGGACCCAGTACTTC.